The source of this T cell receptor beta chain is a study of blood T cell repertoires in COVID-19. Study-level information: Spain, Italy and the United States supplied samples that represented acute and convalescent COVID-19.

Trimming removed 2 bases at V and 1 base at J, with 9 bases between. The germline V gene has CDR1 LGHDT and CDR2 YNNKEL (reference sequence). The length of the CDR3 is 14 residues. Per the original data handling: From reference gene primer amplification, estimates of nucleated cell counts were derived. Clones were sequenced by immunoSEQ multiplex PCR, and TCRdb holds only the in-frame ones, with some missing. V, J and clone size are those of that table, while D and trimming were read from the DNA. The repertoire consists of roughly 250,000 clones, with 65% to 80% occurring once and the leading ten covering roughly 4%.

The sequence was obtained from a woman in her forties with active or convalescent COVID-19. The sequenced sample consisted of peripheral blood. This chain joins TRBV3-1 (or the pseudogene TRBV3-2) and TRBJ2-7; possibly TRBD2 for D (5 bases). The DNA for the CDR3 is TGTGCCAGCAGCCAAAGCGGCGGTTCCTACGAGCAGTACGTC. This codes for CASSQSGGSYEQYV.